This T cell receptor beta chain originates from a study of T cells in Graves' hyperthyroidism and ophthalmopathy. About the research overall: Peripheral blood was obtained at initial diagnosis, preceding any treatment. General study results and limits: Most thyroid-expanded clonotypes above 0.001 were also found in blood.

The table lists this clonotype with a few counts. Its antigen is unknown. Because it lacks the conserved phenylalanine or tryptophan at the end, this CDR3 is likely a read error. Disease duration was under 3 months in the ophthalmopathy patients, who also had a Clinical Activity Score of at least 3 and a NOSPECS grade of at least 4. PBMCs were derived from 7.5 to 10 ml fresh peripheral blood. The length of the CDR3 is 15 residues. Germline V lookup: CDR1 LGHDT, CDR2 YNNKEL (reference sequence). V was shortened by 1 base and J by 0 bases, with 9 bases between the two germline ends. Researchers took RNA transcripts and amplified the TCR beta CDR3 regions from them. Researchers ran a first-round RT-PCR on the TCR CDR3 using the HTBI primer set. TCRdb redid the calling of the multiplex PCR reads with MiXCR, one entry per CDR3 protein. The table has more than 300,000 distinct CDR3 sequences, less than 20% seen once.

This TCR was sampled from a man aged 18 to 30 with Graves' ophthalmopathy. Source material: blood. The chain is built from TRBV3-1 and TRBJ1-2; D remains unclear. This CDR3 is CASSQVQTANYGYTL. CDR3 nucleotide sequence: TGTGCCAGCAGCCAAGTACAGACTGCTAACTATGGCTACACCCTC.